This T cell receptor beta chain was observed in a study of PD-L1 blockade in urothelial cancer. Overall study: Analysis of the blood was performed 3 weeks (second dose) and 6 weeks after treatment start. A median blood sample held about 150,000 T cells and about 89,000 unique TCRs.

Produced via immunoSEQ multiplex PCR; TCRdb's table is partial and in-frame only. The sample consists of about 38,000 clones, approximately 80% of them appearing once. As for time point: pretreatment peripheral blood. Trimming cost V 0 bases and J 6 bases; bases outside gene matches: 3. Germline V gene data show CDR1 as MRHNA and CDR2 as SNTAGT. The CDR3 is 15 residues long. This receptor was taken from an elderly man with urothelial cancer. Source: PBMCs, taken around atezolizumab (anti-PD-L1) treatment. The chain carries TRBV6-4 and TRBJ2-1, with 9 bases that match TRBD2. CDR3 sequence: CASSDSSGSSNEQFF. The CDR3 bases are TGTGCCAGCAGTGACTCTAGCGGGAGCTCCAATGAGCAGTTCTTC.